This record looks at one TCR beta chain sequence and its context. This clonotype has at least ten counts. Its antigen is unknown. Base-call qualities are not available, and no considerably larger clone is one nucleotide away. The entry originates in a study of blood T cells in healthy people across ages (dated by TCRdb to the mid-2010s). For the study in its entirety: In model experiments, template switching captured about one uniquely barcoded TCR beta cDNA molecule for every two T cells. The study measured age-related changes in TCR beta repertoire diversity using deep sequencing normalized with unique cDNA molecular identifiers. The donors were divided into four age groups: young (average approximately 15 years), middle-aged (about 39), aged (62) and long-lived (about 79). Donors of different ages were randomly distributed across sequencing lanes to avoid experimental bias. Using the same blood draw, the study looked at two additional independent replicas of 1 million unique cDNA reads for two donors, one aged 18 to 30 and the other aged 80 or older. Overall results and qualifications from the work: Since profiling was done on bulk unsorted PBMCs, naive and antigen-experienced compartments could not be conclusively compared. Estimates of total diversity based on one million sequenced T cells were regarded as lower bounds and as underestimates. As age increased, observed TCR beta diversity per million T cells dropped in a roughly linear way, and a significant reduction was already evident by age around 41. Donor CMV infection status was unknown, potentially confounding age-related changes in expanded clonotypes. There was a strong correlation between observed TCR beta diversity and the percentage of naive T cells measured by flow cytometry. Compared with the aged group, the long-lived group had more naive CD4+ T cells, fewer expanded clones and increased TCR diversity, suggesting age selection.

Library preparation used 5' RACE. The sample was run on an Illumina HiSeq 2500. A second PCR of about 6 to 12 cycles was run with a J-beta primer mix and a sample-barcoded 5' primer. Each TCR beta cDNA molecule received a unique molecular identifier from a template-switch 5' adaptor carrying 12 random nucleotides. Each sample yielded at least 3 million CDR3-containing paired-end reads. The Mint cDNA synthesis kit, primed by a TRBC-specific oligonucleotide, was used to synthesize first-strand cDNA from all RNA. Following uracil-DNA glycosylase treatment, a first 18-cycle PCR with universal primers M1SS and BC2_uni_R was performed on all cDNA. The source study handled its data this way. For normalization, 1 million high-quality reads, each with a distinct molecular identifier, were randomly selected from each sample. Instead of being binned into consensus sequences, reads with shared molecular identifiers were discarded. CDR3 identification, clonotype clustering and error correction used MiTCR with a Q25 quality threshold and the strictest error-elimination algorithm. A nonparametric unseen species model using Euler transformation provided a lower-bound estimate of total TCR beta diversity. Using fastp trimming at Q25 and MiXCR clonotype assembly, TCRdb reanalyzed the public sequencing data and kept in-frame beta chains. Each CDR3 protein appears once, grouped with its most common genes and DNA. For this entry, the V and J calls and clone size follow TCRdb and not the study's own pipeline. This sample has 1.5 million to 2 million distinct CDR3 sequences in its table, and approximately 30% of those were observed once. About 8% of the sample belongs to the ten largest clones.

Donors were around 37 systemically healthy Caucasian individuals from Russia aged roughly 6 to 100 years. Around 10 milliliters of peripheral blood were collected from each donor into EDTA-treated Vacutainer tubes. Ficoll-Paque density-gradient centrifugation was used to isolate PBMCs, with at least 7 million obtained per sample. Trizol reagent was used to extract total RNA from PBMCs, with at least 6 micrograms per sample. For every donor, flow cytometry on a PBMC aliquot measured the percentage of naive CD45RAhigh/CD27high T cells. The CDR3 measures 16 amino acids from cysteine to phenylalanine. Left in the record is the CDR3 DNA by itself, 48 bases read in frame from the first base. The CDR1 and CDR2 encoded by the germline V gene (reference sequence) are MNHEY and SMNVEV. The junction shows trimming of 5 bases on V and 0 bases on J, and the gene matches do not reach 9 bases of it.

The chain couples TRBV27 to TRBJ2-5, and 7 bases in between align with TRBD1. This sequence was found in a woman in her twenties or thirties in good health. Sequenced: blood. The DNA reads as follows: TGTGCCAGCAGTCTCACCACAGGGGTCTACCAAGAGACCCAGTACTTC. Its protein reads: CASSLTTGVYQETQYF.